These T cell receptor beta chains were read from a single sample in a study of T cell responses to AZD1222 COVID-19 vaccine. Method: immunoSEQ multiplex PCR; TCRdb's copy keeps in-frame clones and lacks some. The table has some 150,000 clones, roughly nine tenths seen once. The sample was peripheral blood, taken on day 0 of AZD1222 vaccination. The receptors come from an adult in good health. Both conserved end residues are part of each CDR3. A D gene is named only where the DNA matches it firmly. Not every row has a clone size; where given, it reads once, few, many or a size class.

TRBV18,TRBJ1-3,TRBD1,NA,CASSPPSGGTPGNTIYF,TGTGCCAGCTCACCACCCTCAGGGGGGACCCCCGGAAACACCATATATTTT
TRBV4-1,TRBJ1-4,NA,NA,CASSQSRVGEKLFF,TGCGCCAGCAGCCAAAGCCGGGTGGGGGAAAAACTGTTTTTT
TRBV12-3/TRBV12-4,TRBJ2-3,NA,NA,CASSPGIADTQYF,TGTGCCAGCAGCCCAGGAATAGCGGATACGCAGTATTTT
TRBV4-3,TRBJ1-3,TRBD1,NA,CASSGETGGFYGNTIYF,TGCGCCAGCAGCGGGGAGACAGGGGGCTTTTACGGAAACACCATATATTTT
TRBV12-3/TRBV12-4,TRBJ2-5,NA,NA,CASSSTGTQYF,TGTGCCAGCAGTTCAACTGGCACCCAGTACTTC
TRBV6-2/TRBV6-3,TRBJ1-1,NA,NA,CASSFPTATEAFF,TGTGCCAGCAGTTTCCCGACAGCCACTGAAGCTTTCTTT
TRBV2,TRBJ1-2,TRBD1,NA,CASSPDRGVGYTF,TGTGCCAGCAGTCCTGACAGGGGGGTTGGCTACACCTTC
TRBV28,TRBJ1-5,NA,NA,CASSLGPFGLSNQPQHF,TGTGCCAGCAGTTTAGGGCCCTTCGGGCTTAGCAATCAGCCCCAGCATTTT
TRBV9,TRBJ2-7,NA,NA,CASSVGGDSYEQYF,TGTGCCAGCAGCGTGGGCGGGGACTCCTACGAGCAGTACTTC
TRBV7-2,TRBJ2-3,NA,once,CASSLARGDTQYF,TGTGCCAGCAGCTTAGCTAGGGGGGATACGCAGTATTTT
TRBV14,TRBJ1-3,NA,NA,CASSQDSGGYTIYF,TGTGCCAGCAGCCAAGATTCCGGTGGCTACACCATATATTTT
TRBV7-9,TRBJ2-7,TRBD1,once,CASSPGTGKTYEQYF,TGTGCCAGCAGCCCCGGGACAGGAAAGACCTACGAGCAGTACTTC
TRBV4-2,TRBJ2-5,NA,NA,CASSPTLITEQETQYF,TGTGCCAGCAGCCCGACCCTGATAACGGAACAAGAGACCCAGTACTTC
TRBV5-1,TRBJ2-7,TRBD1,NA,CASKVAQGNSYEQYF,TGCGCCAGCAAGGTGGCACAGGGGAATTCCTACGAGCAGTACTTC
TRBV2,TRBJ1-4,NA,NA,CASSLQGPVGEKLFF,TGTGCCAGCAGCCTACAGGGCCCGGTTGGTGAAAAACTGTTTTTT
TRBV12-3/TRBV12-4,TRBJ1-1,NA,NA,CASSIGAGTEAFF,TGTGCCAGCAGTATAGGAGCGGGGACTGAAGCTTTCTTT
TRBV15,TRBJ2-5,NA,NA,CATSREPQETQYF,TGTGCCACCAGCAGAGAACCCCAAGAGACCCAGTACTTC
TRBV28,TRBJ1-5,TRBD1,NA,CASSGTGPDQPQHF,TGTGCCAGCAGTGGGACAGGGCCGGATCAGCCCCAGCATTTT
TRBV3-1/TRBV3-2,TRBJ2-5,TRBD2,NA,CASSPGMGGVETQYF,TGTGCCAGCAGCCCAGGAATGGGGGGGGTAGAGACCCAGTACTTC
TRBV24-1,TRBJ1-2,NA,NA,CATSDGANRGYTF,TGTGCCACCAGTGATGGGGCCAACCGAGGCTACACCTTC
TRBV12-3/TRBV12-4,TRBJ2-7,NA,few,CASTQGGDYEQYF,TGTGCCAGCACCCAGGGGGGAGACTACGAGCAGTACTTC
TRBV2,TRBJ2-5,TRBD2,NA,CASSAQRGYQETQYF,TGTGCCAGCAGTGCCCAGCGGGGGTACCAAGAGACCCAGTACTTC
TRBV27,TRBJ2-3,NA,NA,CASSPPTITDTQYF,TGTGCCAGCAGTCCCCCTACTATCACAGATACGCAGTATTTT
TRBV19,TRBJ2-7,NA,NA,CASSIDGRDSYEQYF,TGTGCCAGTAGTATAGACGGCAGGGATAGCTACGAGCAGTACTTC
TRBV10-3,TRBJ1-2,NA,NA,CASGSGAQGYGYTF,TGTGCTTCAGGTTCGGGGGCGCAAGGCTATGGCTACACCTTC
TRBV19,TRBJ1-2,TRBD1,few,CASRDGGGSYGYTF,TGTGCCAGCCGAGATGGAGGGGGCAGCTATGGCTACACCTTC
TRBV4-1,TRBJ2-2,NA,NA,CASSQDRSGELFF,TGCGCCAGCAGCCAAGATAGGTCCGGGGAGCTGTTTTTT
TRBV6-1,TRBJ1-2,NA,once,CASSEMTDYGYTF,TGTGCCAGCAGTGAAATGACAGACTATGGCTACACCTTC
TRBV2,TRBJ2-5,TRBD2,once,CASSEDLAVQETQYF,TGTGCCAGCAGTGAAGATCTAGCGGTACAAGAGACCCAGTACTTC
TRBV5-1,TRBJ1-1,NA,NA,CASSLGRALTEAFF,TGCGCCAGCAGCTTGGGCAGGGCTCTGACTGAAGCTTTCTTT
TRBV5-1,TRBJ1-2,NA,NA,CASGRAAFGYGYTF,TGCGCCAGCGGGAGGGCAGCCTTTGGCTATGGCTACACCTTC
TRBV9,TRBJ1-2,NA,NA,CASSVGGDPNYGYTF,TGTGCCAGCAGCGTAGGAGGGGACCCTAACTATGGCTACACCTTC
TRBV7-2,TRBJ1-1,NA,NA,CASSSLTGTVNTEAFF,TGTGCCAGCAGCTCTCTTACGGGTACAGTGAACACTGAAGCTTTCTTT
TRBV12-3/TRBV12-4,TRBJ1-2,NA,NA,CASSPGGYGYTF,TGTGCCAGCAGTCCGGGGGGCTATGGCTACACCTTC
TRBV14,TRBJ1-1,NA,once,CASSPEVGPAFF,TGTGCCAGCAGCCCAGAGGTAGGGCCGGCTTTCTTT
TRBV28,TRBJ2-7,TRBD1,NA,CASSLGQGTHEQYF,TGTGCCAGCAGTTTGGGACAGGGGACCCACGAGCAGTACTTC
TRBV9,TRBJ1-1,NA,NA,CASSPGESDTEAFF,TGTGCCAGCAGCCCGGGGGAGTCCGACACTGAAGCTTTCTTT
TRBV1,TRBJ2-2,NA,NA,CTSSQGLAGGPGTGELFF,TGCACCAGCAGCCAAGGGCTAGCGGGGGGGCCGGGTACCGGGGAGCTGTTTTTT
TRBV7-8,TRBJ2-2,NA,once,CASSPQTVSTGELFF,TGTGCCAGCAGCCCTCAAACCGTCAGCACCGGGGAGCTGTTTTTT
TRBV5-5,TRBJ2-2,NA,once,CASSVAGGGVTGELFF,TGTGCCAGCAGCGTCGCCGGAGGGGGCGTCACCGGGGAGCTGTTTTTT
TRBV7-7,TRBJ2-2,NA,NA,CASSLMANTGELFF,TGTGCCAGCAGCTTAATGGCAAACACCGGGGAGCTGTTTTTT
TRBV4-3,TRBJ1-3,NA,few,CASGEGGAKTGNTIYF,TGCGCCAGCGGAGAGGGGGGCGCAAAAACTGGAAACACCATATATTTT
TRBV3-1/TRBV3-2,TRBJ1-4,NA,NA,CASSQGRGGGEKLFF,TGTGCCAGCAGCCAAGGCAGGGGAGGTGGTGAAAAACTGTTTTTT